The entry below describes one TCR beta chain. The antigen it binds to is not known. Base qualities are not recorded, but no much larger clone differs from it by a single base. These data come from a study of T-cell memory formation after mild COVID-19 listed by TCRdb under 2021. As for the study more broadly: Most TCR sequence clusters were specific to one of the two donors. T-cell clones expanding and contracting after mild COVID-19 in two donors were tracked by longitudinal TCRalpha and TCRbeta repertoire sequencing. Two young, previously healthy adult volunteers made up the cohort, one male and one female. Study-wide findings and limitations: The detection of some responding clones in pre-infection memory suggests that pre-existing cross-reactive memory T cells joined the SARS-CoV-2 response. The second-wave clones that peaked on day 37 were not confirmed to be SARS-CoV-2 specific. The study included only a couple of mild cases, and larger cohorts that include severe cases with pre-infection samples were judged to be necessary. Balanced CD4/CD8 phenotypes were observed for clones contracting from day 15 to 85, whereas a bias towards CD4+ was observed for a second wave of clones expanding from day 15 to 37. Contracting CD4+ clones turned up mainly in the CM and EM memory subsets, whereas EMRA was where CD8+ clones were enriched.

Between the V and J ends, shortened by 7 bases and 4 bases respectively, the junction contains 14 bases. The CDR3 sequence holds 14 residues, the cysteine and phenylalanine included. This entry keeps only the CDR3 DNA: 42 bases, framed from base 1. Per the germline V gene, SNHLY is the CDR1 and FYNNEI is the CDR2. Ficoll-Paque density gradient centrifugation was the method used to isolate PBMCs. Sequencing took place on an Illumina NovaSeq 6000. cDNA libraries for TCRalpha and TCRbeta were prepared by 5'RACE using constant-segment primers, with sample barcodes and unique molecular identifiers added. RNA was extracted from every sample with Trizol reagent. Library amplification was performed in two PCR steps, and a second sample barcode and Illumina TruSeq adapters were introduced in the second step. Libraries were sequenced on an Illumina NovaSeq with 2 x 150 bp paired-end reads. The study's own analysis went as follows. The reads were demultiplexed and collapsed into UMI-guided consensus sequences using migec v1.2.7. Using mixcr v2.1.11, UMI consensuses were aligned to TRA and TRB V and J templates and then assembled into clonotypes. A clonotype was counted as expanded or contracted only when both edgeR and NoisET called the clonotype significant, with the noise models trained on biological replicates. For edgeR calls, the thresholds were a false discovery rate-adjusted p below 0.01 and a log2 fold-change of 1. PCA with hierarchical clustering of max-normalized trajectories of the 1000 most abundant clonotypes was used as exploratory dynamics analysis. The CD4 or CD8 phenotype of responding clones was assigned using the separately sequenced CD4+ and CD8+ repertoires. In-frame beta chains were kept once TCRdb had trimmed the public reads at Q25 with fastp and called clones with MiXCR. Identical CDR3 protein sequences are pooled into one entry, listed with their most common genes and DNA. The V and J calls were determined by TCRdb, not by the authors. The sample table records more than 350,000 distinct CDR3 sequences; under 25% of these occur just once. 9.5% to 15% of the sample goes to the ten largest clones.

The source is an adult woman who had mild COVID-19 (a few samples of this study predate the infection). The sample titles of this study are shuffled in the database, so cell type and time point are left out; the donor was told from shared clones. This chain joins TRBV2 to TRBJ2-1, with TRBD2 as a weak D call on 7 bases. Sequenced sample: PBMCs or a T cell subset sorted from them (not recorded which). The encoded CDR3 is CASNEGGLYNEQFF. The DNA sequence reads TGTGCCAGCAACGAGGGGGGGCTGTACAATGAGCAGTTCTTC.